This TCR beta chain came from a study of T cell responses to AZD1222 COVID-19 vaccine. The V gene's germline CDR1 is SGHNT and CDR2 YENEEA. V was pared by 5 bases and J by 1 base, with 13 bases between. CDR3 length: 15 amino acids. Assay used: immunoSEQ multiplex PCR; TCRdb lists only in-frame clones, some missing. The table has fewer than 200,000 clones, roughly nine tenths seen once. This clonotype was sampled from an adult in good health. Here the sequenced sample was peripheral blood, taken on day 0 of AZD1222 vaccination. The chain is built from TRBV11-3 and TRBJ2-3; D is possibly TRBD2 (5 bases). The CDR3, as DNA: TGTGCCAGCAGCACCCGAGGGCCCGGCACAGATACGCAGTATTTT. The encoded protein is CASSTRGPGTDTQYF. Full variable domain (outside the CDR3, taken from reference TRBV11-3 and TRBJ2-3): EAGVVQSPRYKIIEKKQPVAFWCNPISGHNTLYWYLQNLGQGPELLIRYENEEAVDDSQLPKDRFSAERLKGVDSTLKIQPAELGDSAVYLCASSTRGPGTDTQYFGPGTRLTVL.